The sequence of this TCR beta chain was determined in a study of T cell repertoires in cytomegalovirus infection. Looking at the study overall: Newly reported HLA-C-restricted and thoroughly characterized HLA-B-restricted CMV epitopes were employed.

Study outcomes and limitations: HLA-C-restricted CMV-specific TCR beta clonotypes prevailed in the ex vivo response. Carriage of CMV together with the relevant HLA was identifiable through cumulative public TCR beta family frequency.

Each CDR3 protein is one row after TCRdb ran MiXCR on the reads. The data show 250,000 to 400,000 distinct CDR3 sequences, about 25% seen once. This clonotype was detected a few times. Antigen specificity is unknown. The germline CDR1 and CDR2 sequences are SQVTM and ANQGSEA. Trimming removed 1 base from V and 0 bases from J; junction bases left unmatched: 1. The CDR3 contains 15 residues. The chain employs TRBV29-1 and TRBJ2-1; 9 bases are a match to TRBD2. The receptor's source is a human donor in good health (CMV status not recorded). Some clones in this sample may be carry-over from other donors' samples. Sequencing used cultured PBMCs, obtained from culture after CMV antigen stimulation. The CDR3: CSVEGSGSSYNEQFF. As DNA, the CDR3 is TGCAGCGTTGAAGGTAGCGGGAGCTCCTACAATGAGCAGTTCTTC.